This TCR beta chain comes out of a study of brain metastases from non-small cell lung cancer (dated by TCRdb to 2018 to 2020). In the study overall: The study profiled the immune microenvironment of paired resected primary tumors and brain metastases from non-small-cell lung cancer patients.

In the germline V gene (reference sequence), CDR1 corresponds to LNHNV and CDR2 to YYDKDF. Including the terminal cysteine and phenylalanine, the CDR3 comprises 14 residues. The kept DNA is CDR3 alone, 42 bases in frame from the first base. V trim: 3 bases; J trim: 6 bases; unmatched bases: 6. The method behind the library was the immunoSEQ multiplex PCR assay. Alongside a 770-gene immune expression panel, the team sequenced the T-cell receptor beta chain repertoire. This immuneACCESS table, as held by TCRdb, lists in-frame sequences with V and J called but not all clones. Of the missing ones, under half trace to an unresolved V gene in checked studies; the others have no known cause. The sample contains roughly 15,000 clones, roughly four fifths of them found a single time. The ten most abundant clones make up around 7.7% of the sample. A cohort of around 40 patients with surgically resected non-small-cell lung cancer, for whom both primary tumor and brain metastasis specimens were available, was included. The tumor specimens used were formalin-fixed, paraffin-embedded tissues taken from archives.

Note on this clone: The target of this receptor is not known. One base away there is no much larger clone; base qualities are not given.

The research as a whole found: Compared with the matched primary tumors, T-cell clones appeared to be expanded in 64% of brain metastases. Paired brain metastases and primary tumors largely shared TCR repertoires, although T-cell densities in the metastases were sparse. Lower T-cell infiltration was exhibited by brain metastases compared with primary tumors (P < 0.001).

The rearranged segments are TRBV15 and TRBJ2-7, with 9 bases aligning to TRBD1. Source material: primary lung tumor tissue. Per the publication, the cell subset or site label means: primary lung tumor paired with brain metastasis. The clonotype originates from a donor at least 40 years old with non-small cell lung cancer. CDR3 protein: CATSRDRGSGEQYF. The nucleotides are TGTGCCACCAGCAGGGACAGGGGTTCGGGCGAGCAGTACTTC.